These 22 T cell receptor beta chains were sequenced from one sample in a study of T cell changes during pregnancy in multiple sclerosis. Sequencing used immunoSEQ multiplex PCR; TCRdb keeps in-frame clones, though not all of them. The table has some 60,000 clones, just over 90% seen once. Specimen: CD4+ T cells from peripheral blood mononuclear cells, collected before pregnancy. These receptors were taken from a female donor with multiple sclerosis, enrolled in a pregnancy study.

The rearrangement joins TRBV30 to TRBJ2-7; D uncertain. This CDR3 comprises 10 residues. The germline V gene has CDR1 GTSNPN and CDR2 SVGIG (reference sequence). Trimming removed 7 bases from V and 3 bases from J, with 7 bases in between. DNA for the CDR3: TGTGCCTTGGGCCACTACGAGCAGTACTTC. Protein sequence: CALGHYEQYF.

V usage is TRBV7-9 and J usage is TRBJ2-5; D may be TRBD2 (7 bases). Deletions cut 5 bases from V and 1 base from J, with 17 bases between. The CDR3 totals 16 residues. The germline V gene has CDR1 SEHNR and CDR2 FQNEAQ (reference sequence). CDR3 bases: TGTGCCAGCAGCGGGACCCTTCGGGGGGCCCAAGAGACCCAGTACTTC. Protein sequence: CASSGTLRGAQETQYF.

The V gene is TRBV4-2, the J gene TRBJ2-5; perhaps TRBD2 as D (7 bases). The CDR3 loop spans 19 amino acids. Germline V gene data show CDR1 as LGHNA and CDR2 as YNFKEQ. V lost 2 bases, J lost 1 base, and 23 bases lay in between. CDR3 sequence: CASSQRVRMDSGVQETQYF. The CDR3 nucleotides read TGTGCCAGCAGCCAAAGGGTGAGGATGGACAGCGGGGTCCAAGAGACCCAGTACTTC.

The rearrangement uses TRBV7-9 and TRBJ1-5; the D gene is possibly TRBD1 (6 bases). The germline V and J ends were trimmed by 5 bases and 1 base, with 12 bases remaining between them. This CDR3 region has 15 residues. CDR1 and CDR2 from the germline V gene are SEHNR and FQNEAQ (reference sequence). CDR3 DNA sequence: TGTGCCAGCAGCATGACAGGCTCGAGCAATCAGCCCCAGCATTTT. It yields the protein CASSMTGSSNQPQHF.

This sequence joins TRBV7-6 and TRBJ1-1, with a weak D call TRBD1 (5 bases). V shed 1 base and J shed 0 bases, with 9 bases lying between them. Germline V gives CDR1 SGHVS, CDR2 FNYEAQ. The CDR3 covers 15 residues. CDR3 region: CASSLGGGVNTEAFF. The CDR3 DNA reads as TGTGCCAGCAGCTTAGGGGGAGGGGTGAACACTGAAGCTTTCTTT.

This clone appeared once. The V gene is TRBV19, the J gene TRBJ1-2; D perhaps matches TRBD1 (5 bases). The V gene lost 1 base and the J gene lost 4 bases, with 10 bases spanning the gap. The germline V gene encodes CDR1 LNHDA and CDR2 SQIVND (reference sequence). The length of the CDR3 is 14 residues. In DNA, the CDR3 is TGTGCCAGTAGTATAGGACAGTGGAGCTATGGCTACACCTTC. Translation gives CASSIGQWSYGYTF.

This clone was recorded only once. The rearrangement links TRBV4-2 to TRBJ2-7; TRBD2 matches 7 bases. This CDR3 is built from 16 residues. Trimming removed 1 base from V and 0 bases from J; junction bases left unmatched: 6. Germline assignment: CDR1 LGHNA and CDR2 YNFKEQ. The CDR3 bases are TGTGCCAGCAGCCAAGCACGCGGGAGACTCTCCTACGAGCAGTACTTC. This translates into CASSQARGRLSYEQYF.

The J gene is TRBJ2-1, the V gene TRBV5-4; TRBD2 agrees at 14 bases. CDR1 SGHNT and CDR2 YYREEE come from the germline V gene (reference sequence). The CDR3 is 16 residues long. Germline trimming cut 3 bases from V and 9 bases from J; bases unmatched to any gene: 8. CDR3 residues: CASSWGTSGSSSEQFF. CDR3 sequence (DNA): TGTGCCAGCAGCTGGGGGACTAGCGGGAGTTCGAGTGAGCAGTTCTTC.

The chain links TRBV30 to TRBJ2-7; the match to TRBD2 covers 8 bases. With 5 bases clipped from V and 1 base from J, the junction kept 1 base outside the gene matches. CDR3 size: 12 residues. Germline CDR1 and CDR2: GTSNPN and SVGIG (reference sequence). The CDR3 nucleotides are TGTGCCTGGTCGGGAGGGTCCTACGAGCAGTACTTC. Translation gives CAWSGGSYEQYF. Full variable domain (remainder filled in from reference TRBV30 and TRBJ2-7): SQTIHQWPATLVQPVGSPLSLECTVEGTSNPNLYWYRQAAGRGLQLLFYSVGIGQISSEVPQNLSASRPQDRQFILSSKKLLLSDSGFYLCAWSGGSYEQYFGPGTRLTVT.

The gene calls are TRBV6-5 and TRBJ1-2; 7 bases line up with TRBD1. Looked up from germline, CDR1 is MNHEY and CDR2 is SVGAGI. V lost 5 bases, J lost 9 bases, and 12 bases stayed unmatched. This CDR3 region has 14 residues. CDR3 in DNA: TGTGCCAGCAGTCCCCAGGGACAGTGGGCAAGCTACACCTTC. It encodes CASSPQGQWASYTF.

The V call is TRBV2, the J call TRBJ2-3, with 9 nucleotides matching TRBD1. Unmatched junction bases numbered 3, after V lost 6 bases and J lost 2 bases. There are 14 residues in the CDR3. CDR1 and CDR2 from the germline V gene are SNHLY and FYNNEI. The CDR3 sequence: CASSRDRATDTQYF. Written as DNA, the CDR3 is TGTGCCAGCAGCCGGGACAGGGCCACAGATACGCAGTATTTT.

In DNA form, the CDR3 reads TGTGCCAGCAGACGGGGACTAGCGGCCTACGAGCAGTACTTC. Amino acids: CASRRGLAAYEQYF. The chain employs TRBV21-1 and TRBJ2-7; TRBD2, the table's D call, lacks a check against the DNA. TRBV21-1 constitutes a pseudogene. The CDR3 totals 14 residues.

This chain joins TRBV7-3 and TRBJ1-2; 9 nucleotides line up with TRBD1. CDR3 length equals 13 residues. V trimming: 5 bases; J trimming: 11 bases; junction bases outside the gene matches: 9. The germline CDR1 and CDR2 sequences are SGHTA and FQGTGA. CDR3: CASSPGTGQSYTF. For the CDR3, the DNA is TGTGCCAGCAGCCCCGGGACAGGGCAAAGTTACACCTTC.

The chain recombines TRBV19 with TRBJ2-3, with D possibly TRBD2 on 5 matching bases. Between the trimmed V and J ends, which lost 6 bases and 2 bases, there was a span of 9 bases. The germline V gene has CDR1 LNHDA and CDR2 SQIVND (reference sequence). The CDR3 is 13 amino acids. CDR3 DNA: TGTGCCAGTAGCACGGGGAACACAGATACGCAGTATTTT. It is translated as CASSTGNTDTQYF.

The V call is TRBV6-5, the J call TRBJ2-7, with D uncertain. This CDR3 has 11 amino acids. Per the germline V gene, CDR1 is MNHEY and CDR2 is SVGAGI. Trimming pared 4 bases from V and 2 bases from J, leaving 3 bases between. CDR3 region: CASSSTYEQYF. Written as DNA, the CDR3 is TGTGCCAGCAGTTCCACCTACGAGCAGTACTTC.

The chain recombines TRBV11-2 with TRBJ2-1; 9 nucleotides agree with TRBD2. In germline, CDR1 is SGHAT, CDR2 FQNNGV. The J segment lost 10 bases and the V segment lost 0 bases, leaving 4 bases of the junction unmatched. This CDR3 is built from 14 residues. The CDR3 region is CASSLEAREGEQFF. The CDR3 DNA follows: TGTGCCAGCAGCTTAGAGGCGCGGGAGGGCGAGCAGTTCTTC.

The gene calls are TRBV28 and TRBJ1-2; possibly TRBD1 for D (5 bases). Per the germline V gene, CDR1 is MDHEN and CDR2 is SYDVKM. Trimming left V 7 bases short and J 2 bases short, with 8 bases between. This CDR3 contains 12 residues. The CDR3 loop reads CASKRGNYGYTF. The CDR3 DNA reads as TGTGCCAGCAAGCGGGGCAACTATGGCTACACCTTC.

This clone has just one count. V gene TRBV10-3 combines with J gene TRBJ2-7, with D possibly TRBD2 on 6 matching bases. From germline, CDR1 is ENHRY and CDR2 SYGVKD. With 8 bases removed from V and 1 base from J, the gap between germline ends came to 15 bases. This CDR3 is 14 amino acids long. CDR3 nucleotide sequence: TGTGCCATCGGTAGCGGTTCTAATTCCTACGAGCAGTACTTC. This gives the protein CAIGSGSNSYEQYF.

The chain has TRBV14 and TRBJ2-2; 9 bases align to TRBD2. The CDR3 totals 17 residues. After removal of 1 base from V and 5 bases from J, the junction contained 8 bases not matched to a gene. Per the germline V gene, CDR1 is SGHDN and CDR2 is FVKESK. Here the CDR3 reads CASSQVPLAGLTGELFF. The CDR3 DNA reads as TGTGCCAGCAGCCAAGTACCTCTAGCGGGATTAACCGGGGAGCTGTTTTTT. The full variable domain, rest sourced from reference TRBV14 and TRBJ2-2, is EAGVTQFPSHSVIEKGQTVTLRCDPISGHDNLYWYRRVMGKEIKFLLHFVKESKQDESGMPNNRFLAERTGGTYSTLKVQPAELEDSGVYFCASSQVPLAGLTGELFFGEGSRLTVL.

The chain combines TRBV19 with TRBJ2-3; D might be TRBD2 (5 bases). Germline V lookup: CDR1 LNHDA, CDR2 SQIVND (reference sequence). Trimming left V 3 bases short and J 5 bases short, with 9 bases between. The CDR3 loop spans 13 amino acids. The CDR3, as DNA: TGTGCCAGTAGTATTGGACTCATAGATACGCAGTATTTT. It specifies CASSIGLIDTQYF.

The genes are TRBV27 and TRBJ1-2; D perhaps matches TRBD1 (5 bases). The CDR3 consists of 15 residues. V was shortened by 0 bases and J by 4 bases, with 12 bases between the two germline ends. Germline V gene sequence: CDR1 MNHEY, CDR2 SMNVEV (reference sequence). The CDR3 DNA sequence: TGTGCCAGCAGTTTATCGATGGGGGGGACCTATGGCTACACCTTC. It yields the protein CASSLSMGGTYGYTF.

The V gene is TRBV27, the J gene TRBJ2-5; D is ambiguous. Per germline, CDR1 MNHEY and CDR2 SMNVEV (reference sequence). Trimming shortened V by 3 bases and J by 4 bases, and 6 bases separated the two germline ends. The CDR3 sequence is 12 residues long. CDR3 DNA sequence: TGTGCCAGCAGTTTTTCAGGAGAGACCCAGTACTTC. It codes for CASSFSGETQYF.